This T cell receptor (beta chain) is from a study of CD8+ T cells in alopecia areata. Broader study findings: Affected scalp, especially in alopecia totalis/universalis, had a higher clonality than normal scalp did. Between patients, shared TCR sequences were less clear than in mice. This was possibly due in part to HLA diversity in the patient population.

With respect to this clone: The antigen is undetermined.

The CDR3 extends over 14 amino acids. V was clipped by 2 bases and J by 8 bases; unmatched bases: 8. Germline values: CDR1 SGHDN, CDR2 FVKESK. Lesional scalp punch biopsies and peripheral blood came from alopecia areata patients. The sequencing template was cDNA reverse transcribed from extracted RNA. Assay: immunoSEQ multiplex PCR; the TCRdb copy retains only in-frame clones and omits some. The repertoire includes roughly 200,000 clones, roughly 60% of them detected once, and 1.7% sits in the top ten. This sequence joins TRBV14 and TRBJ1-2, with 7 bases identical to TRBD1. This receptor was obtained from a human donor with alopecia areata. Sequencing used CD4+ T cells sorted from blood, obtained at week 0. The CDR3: CASSQSGGAGGYTF. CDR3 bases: TGTGCCAGCAGCCAATCAGGGGGGGCCGGAGGCTACACCTTC.